This entry lists 18 T cell receptor beta chains sequenced from one sample in a study of spatial heterogeneity in lung cancer. The study's findings and limits: How many expanded intratumoral alpha and beta TCRs were present tracked the tumor mutation count, which was a count of nonsynonymous mutations.

TCRdb reprocessed the 5' RACE reads with MiXCR, giving one entry per CDR3 protein. The profile covers fewer than 20,000 distinct CDR3 sequences, with approximately 7% appearing a single time and roughly a fifth taken by the ten largest. Time point indicated: sample taken at primary tumor resection. No antigen has been assigned to these receptors. The source was lung tumor tissue, collected at surgery. These receptors came from a female donor with early-stage non-small cell lung cancer.

This clonotype was picked up many times. The chain couples TRBV6-5 to TRBJ1-1; D ambiguous. The V end lost 2 bases, the J end lost 11 bases, and 30 bases lay between the germline ends. There are 18 residues in the CDR3. CDR1 MNHEY and CDR2 SVGAGI come from the germline V gene. The CDR3 DNA follows: TGTGCCAGCAGTTACCGACTAACGGGAGGGCGATATAACCCCGAGGCTTTCTTT. It yields the protein CASSYRLTGGRYNPEAFF.

This clonotype was observed many times. The chain couples TRBV4-1 to TRBJ1-5; D call uncertain. This CDR3 is built from 13 residues. The germline CDR1 and CDR2 sequences are MGHRA and YSYEKL. Trimming left V 3 bases short and J 5 bases short, with 8 bases between. The CDR3 bases are TGCGCCAGCAGCCACGAAGTCCATCAGCCCCAGCATTTT. This encodes CASSHEVHQPQHF.

This clonotype was found many times. The chain carries TRBV28 and TRBJ2-2; 10 bases map to TRBD2. Germline V gene sequence: CDR1 MDHEN, CDR2 SYDVKM. The CDR3 runs 15 residues. V trimming: 6 bases; J trimming: 1 base; junction bases outside the gene matches: 2. The CDR3 spells CASRPSGGNTGELFF. DNA of the CDR3: TGTGCCAGCAGGCCTAGCGGGGGGAACACCGGGGAGCTGTTTTTT.

This clonotype was counted ten times or more. This chain connects TRBV3-1 to TRBJ2-2; D call uncertain. Trimming removed 4 bases at V and 6 bases at J, with 9 bases between. CDR1 is LGHDT and CDR2 is YNNKEL in the germline V gene (reference sequence). The CDR3 has 13 amino acids. This CDR3 reads CASSLASSGELFF. CDR3 sequence (DNA): TGTGCCAGCAGCCTGGCCTCTTCCGGGGAGCTGTTTTTT.

The chain joins TRBV9 to TRBJ1-2, with 8 positions matching TRBD1. The germline gives CDR1 SGDLS, CDR2 YYNGEE. The CDR3 sequence is 14 residues long. The V segment lost 6 bases and the J segment 8 bases; nucleotides outside the gene matches: 12. The CDR3: CASTLDMTGAGYTF. The CDR3 DNA sequence: TGTGCCAGCACCTTGGATATGACAGGGGCGGGCTACACCTTC.

The chain joins TRBV11-3 to TRBJ2-2; D may be TRBD2 (5 bases). Per germline, CDR1 SGHNT and CDR2 YENEEA. The CDR3 consists of 13 residues. With 8 bases removed from V and 5 bases from J, the gap between germline ends came to 12 bases. CDR3 sequence reads: CASQAVRTGELFF. In DNA, the CDR3 is TGTGCCAGCCAAGCGGTCCGGACCGGGGAGCTGTTTTTT.

This clonotype was seen repeatedly, ten times or more. This chain connects TRBV3-1 to TRBJ1-2; D uncertain. The CDR3 totals 14 residues. The germline V gene encodes CDR1 LGHDT and CDR2 YNNKEL (reference sequence). V lost 1 base, J lost 4 bases, and 10 bases lay in between. The DNA for the CDR3 is TGTGCCAGCAGCCAAGCGCAGTTAGCCTATGGCTACACCTTC. Amino acid sequence: CASSQAQLAYGYTF.

This clonotype has a count of ten or more. The chain uses TRBV6-5 and TRBJ1-6; 12 nucleotides align to TRBD1. J was trimmed by 8 bases and V by 5 bases; bases with no gene match: 4. The CDR3 covers 15 residues. Looked up from germline, CDR1 is MNHEY and CDR2 is SVGAGI. Written as DNA, the CDR3 is TGTGCCAGCAGTACGGGACAGGGGGCGTATTCACCCCTCCACTTT. Translating gives CASSTGQGAYSPLHF.

The chain recombines TRBV19 with TRBJ2-3, with TRBD2 as a possible D gene (6 bases). V lost 2 bases, J lost 3 bases, and 9 bases lay in between. The CDR3 consists of 14 residues. The V gene's germline CDR1 is LNHDA and CDR2 SQIVND (reference sequence). The CDR3 nucleotides read TGTGCCAGTAGTATAATGGCGGGGACAGATACGCAGTATTTT. This translates into CASSIMAGTDTQYF.

In this sample, this clonotype turned up many times. The chain joins TRBV12-3 or TRBV12-4 to TRBJ2-5; 11 bases align to TRBD2. There are 16 residues in the CDR3. Germline trimming cut 2 bases from V and 4 bases from J; bases unmatched to any gene: 6. The CDR3 reads CASSLSSGGAGETQYF. The DNA of the CDR3 is TGTGCCAGCAGTTTAAGTAGCGGGGGGGCGGGAGAGACCCAGTACTTC.

This clonotype appeared a few times. The V and J genes are TRBV9 and TRBJ2-2, with D tentatively TRBD1 or TRBD2 (5 bases each). CDR3 length: 15 residues. Trimming stripped 3 bases from V and 2 bases from J, with 11 bases between. CDR1 is SGDLS and CDR2 is YYNGEE in the germline V gene. In DNA, the CDR3 is TGTGCCAGCAGCGCTGGGGGAACTAACACCGGGGAGCTGTTTTTT. Its protein product is CASSAGGTNTGELFF.

This clonotype is medium-sized by share. This chain joins TRBV25-1 and TRBJ1-6, with 7 bases that match TRBD1. CDR1 and CDR2 from the germline V gene are MGHDK and SYGVNS. After removal of 5 bases from V and 0 bases from J, the junction contained 10 bases not matched to a gene. This CDR3 spans 18 amino acids. CDR3: CASSSVEGALSYNSPLHF. DNA for the CDR3: TGTGCCAGCAGTTCGGTTGAGGGGGCCCTCTCCTATAATTCACCCCTCCACTTT.

This clonotype was counted many times. The chain links TRBV5-5 to TRBJ2-2; D is ambiguous. The ends were cut back, 0 bases at V and 5 bases at J, with 5 bases in the middle. There are 13 residues in the CDR3. Germline lookup yields CDR1 SGHKS and CDR2 YYEKEE (reference sequence). The DNA of the CDR3 is TGTGCCAGCAGCTTGGGTAGGACCGGGGAGCTGTTTTTT. Translated: CASSLGRTGELFF. Full variable domain (remainder filled in from reference TRBV5-5 and TRBJ2-2): DAGVTQSPTHLIKTRGQQVTLRCSPISGHKSVSWYQQVLGQGPQFIFQYYEKEERGRGNFPDRFSARQFPNYSSELNVNALLLGDSALYLCASSLGRTGELFFGEGSRLTVL.

This clonotype was recorded many times. The gene calls are TRBV14 and TRBJ1-1; D is perhaps TRBD1 (6 bases). Germline V CDR1 and CDR2: SGHDN, FVKESK. V lost 5 bases and J 3 bases, leaving 16 bases between the germline ends. The CDR3 sequence is 15 residues long. CDR3 amino acids: CASSSTGRGDTEAFF. In DNA, the CDR3 is TGTGCCAGCAGCTCAACAGGGAGAGGGGACACTGAAGCTTTCTTT.

This clonotype was counted ten times or more. This chain joins TRBV10-1 and TRBJ2-2, with D unresolved. From germline, CDR1 is WNHNN and CDR2 SYGVQD (reference sequence). The CDR3 runs 12 residues. V was shortened by 0 bases and J by 7 bases, with 3 bases between the two germline ends. CDR3 nucleotides: TGCGCCAGCAGTGAGTCGGTCGGGGAGCTGTTTTTT. Translating it yields CASSESVGELFF.

This clonotype was recorded many times. The V call is TRBV7-9, the J call TRBJ1-4; no reliable D call. Germline V gives CDR1 SEHNR, CDR2 FQNEAQ (reference sequence). V shed 3 bases and J shed 5 bases, with 7 bases lying between them. The CDR3 consists of 13 residues. DNA for the CDR3: TGTGCCAGCAGCTTCACCCAAAATGAAAAACTGTTTTTT. This encodes CASSFTQNEKLFF.

To note about this clonotype: One base away lies a much larger clone, so this may be a sequencing read error. V is TRBV12-3 or TRBV12-4 and J is TRBJ2-1; 9 bases match TRBD2. This CDR3 comprises 16 residues. Losses at the gene ends were 3 bases for V and 2 bases for J; bases not matched to a gene: 5. The CDR3 sequence: CASSFVSGGPYNEQFF. CDR3 DNA sequence: TGTGCCAGCAGTTTTGTTAGCGGGGGCCCCTACAATGAGCAGTTCTTC.

This clonotype has ten or more counts. The rearrangement joins TRBV7-2 to TRBJ2-2, with 8 bases that match TRBD2. V shed 5 bases and J 8 bases; nucleotides not matched to a gene: 1. This CDR3 is built from 12 residues. The germline gives CDR1 SGHTA, CDR2 FQGNSA. The CDR3 DNA reads as TGTGCCAGCAGCCAGCGGGAGGGGGAGCTGTTTTTT. It codes for CASSQREGELFF.